The present entry profiles one T cell receptor beta chain with its context. Its target antigen remains unknown. Base qualities are not provided; no much larger clone lies one nucleotide away. Peripheral blood CD8+ and CD4+ T cells from healthy donors, Susac syndrome patients and multiple sclerosis patients were profiled using high-throughput TCR beta sequencing. Multiple sclerosis controls were treatment-naive patients with stable or active relapsing-remitting disease fulfilling revised McDonald criteria. CD8+ TEMRA cells were enriched by FACS, while bulk CD8+ and CD4+ T cells were purified by magnetic negative isolation. Blood was drawn into EDTA tubes, processed within 24 hours, and PBMCs were isolated by density gradient centrifugation. PBMCs intended for TCR sequencing were frozen in liquid nitrogen and were later thawed in a 37 degrees C water bath. The sorted or isolated CD4+, CD8+ and CD8+ TEMRA cells had a purity of 90% or higher.

The data stem from a study of CD8 T cells in Susac syndrome (dated by TCRdb to about 2019). For the study in its entirety: The study used repertoire sequencing to test whether antigen drove CD8+ T cell activation and differentiation in Susac syndrome. Findings and caveats that apply to the study as a whole: The TCR sequencing and HLA analysis was acknowledged to have included a relatively small number of individuals.

RNA was extracted with the RNeasy kit and 0.5 to 1 ug was reverse transcribed using random hexamers. The immunoSEQ multiplex PCR assay, covering 54 Vbeta and 13 Jbeta segments, was used to amplify TCR beta CDR3 regions. PCR amplification bias was corrected using a synthetic template baseline for primer optimization and computational correction. Per the original workflow: Only productive sequences were kept, with reads annotated to V, D and J genes according to IMGT and analyzed in immunoSEQ Analyzer. Clonality was calculated as one minus the Shannon entropy normalized by log2 of the number of productive unique sequences. For each patient and control, public and private clones were evaluated among the 100 most prevalent clones. Clones were defined as Susac-specific when absent from the healthy and MS cohorts, from fewer than 1,200 published viral clones and from other ImmuneACCESS disease sequences. TCRdb reprocessing: public reads trimmed at Q25 with fastp, clones called with MiXCR, in-frame beta chains kept. CDR3 protein sequences are deduplicated, and each keeps its most common genes and DNA. TCRdb assigned the V and J calls; the authors' analysis was not used. This sample is represented by about 300,000 distinct CDR3 sequences; 92% of them were singletons. More than 0.06% of the sample is held by the ten biggest clonotypes.

CDR1 and CDR2, per the germline V gene (reference sequence), are DFQATT and SNEGSKA. The CDR3 runs 14 residues from the cysteine to the phenylalanine. Only the CDR3 DNA stays, 42 bases, in frame from base 1. At the junction V is shortened by 6 bases and J by 0 bases, with 14 bases in between. The V and J genes are TRBV20-1 and TRBJ1-1; no D segment can be confidently identified. The receptor's source is a human donor with multiple sclerosis. The sequenced material came from CD4+ T cells from PBMCs. The CDR3 corresponds to CSAPPRGLNTEAFF. The DNA reads TGCAGTGCACCTCCTCGGGGATTGAACACTGAAGCTTTCTTT.